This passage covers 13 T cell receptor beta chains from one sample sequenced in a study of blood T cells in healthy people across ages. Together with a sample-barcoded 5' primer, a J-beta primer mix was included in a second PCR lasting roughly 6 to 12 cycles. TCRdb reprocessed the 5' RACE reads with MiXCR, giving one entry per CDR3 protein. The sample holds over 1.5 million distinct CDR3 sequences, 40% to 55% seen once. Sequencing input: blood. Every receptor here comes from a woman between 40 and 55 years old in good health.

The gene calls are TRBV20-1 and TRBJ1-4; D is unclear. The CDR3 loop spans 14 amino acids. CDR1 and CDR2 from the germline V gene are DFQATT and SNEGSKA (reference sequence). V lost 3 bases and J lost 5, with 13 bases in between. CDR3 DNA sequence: TGCAGTGCTAGCCTGGCAGGCCTGAATGAAAAACTGTTTTTT. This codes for CSASLAGLNEKLFF.

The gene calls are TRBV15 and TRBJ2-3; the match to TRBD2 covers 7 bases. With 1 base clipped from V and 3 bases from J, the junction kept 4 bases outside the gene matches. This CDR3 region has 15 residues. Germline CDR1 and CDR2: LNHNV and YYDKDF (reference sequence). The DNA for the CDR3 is TGTGCCACCAGCAGAGGCGGGGGAGAAACAGATACGCAGTATTTT. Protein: CATSRGGGETDTQYF.

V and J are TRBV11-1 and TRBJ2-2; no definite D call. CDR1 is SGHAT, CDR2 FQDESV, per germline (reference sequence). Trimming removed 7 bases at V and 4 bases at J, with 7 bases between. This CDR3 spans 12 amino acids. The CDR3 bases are TGTGCCAGCACCCGATCCACCGGGGAGCTGTTTTTT. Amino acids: CASTRSTGELFF.

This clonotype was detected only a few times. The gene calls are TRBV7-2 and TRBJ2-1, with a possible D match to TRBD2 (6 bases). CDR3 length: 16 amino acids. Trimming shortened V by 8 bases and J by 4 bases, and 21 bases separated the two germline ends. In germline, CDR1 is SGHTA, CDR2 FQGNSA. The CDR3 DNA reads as TGTGCCAGCTCTCGGGGGACGGGGCTATATTACAATGAGCAGTTCTTC. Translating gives CASSRGTGLYYNEQFF.

For the CDR3, the DNA is TGCAGTGCTGCCCAGGGGCTGGTTCGAGCCGAAGGGGATTCACCCCTCCACTTT. It is translated as CSAAQGLVRAEGDSPLHF. This sequence joins TRBV20-1 and TRBJ1-6, with D possibly being TRBD1 (6 bases). The CDR3 runs 18 residues. V was cut by 5 bases and J by 8 bases, with 28 bases left in between. The V gene's germline CDR1 is DFQATT and CDR2 SNEGSKA (reference sequence).

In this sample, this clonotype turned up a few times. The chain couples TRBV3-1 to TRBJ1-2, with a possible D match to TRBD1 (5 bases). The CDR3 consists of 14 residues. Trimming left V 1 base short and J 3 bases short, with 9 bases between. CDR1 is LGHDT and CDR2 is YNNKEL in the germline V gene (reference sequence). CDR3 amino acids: CASSQGQTYYGYTF. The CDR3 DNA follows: TGTGCCAGCAGCCAAGGACAGACCTACTATGGCTACACCTTC.

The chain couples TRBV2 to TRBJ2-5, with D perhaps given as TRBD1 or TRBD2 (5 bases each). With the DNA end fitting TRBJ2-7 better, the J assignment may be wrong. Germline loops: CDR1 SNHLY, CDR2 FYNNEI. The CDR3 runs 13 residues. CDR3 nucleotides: TGTGCCAGCAGGGGGACCGACCTCGACGAGCAGTACTTC. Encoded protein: CASRGTDLDEQYF.

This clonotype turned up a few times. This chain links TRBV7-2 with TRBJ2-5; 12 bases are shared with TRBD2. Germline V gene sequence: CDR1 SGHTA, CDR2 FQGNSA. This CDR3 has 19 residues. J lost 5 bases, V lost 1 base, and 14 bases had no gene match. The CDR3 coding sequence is TGTGCCAGCAGCTTAGACCCCCTCCTAGCGGGGGGGCCACGGGAGACCCAGTACTTC. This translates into CASSLDPLLAGGPRETQYF. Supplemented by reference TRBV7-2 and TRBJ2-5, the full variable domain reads GAGVSQSPSNKVTEKGKDVELRCDPISGHTALYWYRQSLGQGLEFLIYFQGNSAPDKSGLPSDRFSAERTGGSVSTLTIQRTQQEDSAVYLCASSLDPLLAGGPRETQYFGPGTRLLVL.

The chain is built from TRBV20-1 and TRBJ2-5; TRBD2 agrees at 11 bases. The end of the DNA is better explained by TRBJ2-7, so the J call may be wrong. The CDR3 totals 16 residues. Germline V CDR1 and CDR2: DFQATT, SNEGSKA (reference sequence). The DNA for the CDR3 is TGCAGTGCTAGAGCGGCTAGCGGGGGGATCACCCACGAGCAGTACTTC. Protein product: CSARAASGGITHEQYF.

The chain's CDR3 is CASSLRLAGGSGTDTQYF. The DNA for the CDR3 is TGTGCCAGCAGCTTAAGACTAGCGGGGGGTTCCGGCACAGATACGCAGTATTTT. V gene TRBV7-2 combines with J gene TRBJ2-3; TRBD2 matches 13 bases. J lost 1 base, V lost 2 bases, and 6 bases had no gene match. The CDR3 extends over 18 amino acids. The V gene's germline CDR1 is SGHTA and CDR2 FQGNSA.

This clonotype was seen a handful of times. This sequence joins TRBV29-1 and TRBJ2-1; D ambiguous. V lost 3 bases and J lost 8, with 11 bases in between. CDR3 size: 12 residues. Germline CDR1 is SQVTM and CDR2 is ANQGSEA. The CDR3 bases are TGCAGCGTTGATAGCAGGCAGGATGAGCAGTTCTTC. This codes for CSVDSRQDEQFF.

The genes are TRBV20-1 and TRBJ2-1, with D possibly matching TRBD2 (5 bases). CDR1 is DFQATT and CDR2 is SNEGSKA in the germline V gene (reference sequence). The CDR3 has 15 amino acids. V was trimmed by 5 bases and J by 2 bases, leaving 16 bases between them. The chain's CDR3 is CSALWTGGPYNEQFF. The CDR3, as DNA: TGCAGTGCTCTGTGGACCGGAGGTCCCTACAATGAGCAGTTCTTC.

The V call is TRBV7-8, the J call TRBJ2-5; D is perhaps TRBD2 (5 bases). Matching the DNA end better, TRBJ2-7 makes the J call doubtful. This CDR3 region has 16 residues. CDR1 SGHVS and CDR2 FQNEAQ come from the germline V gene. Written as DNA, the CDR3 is TGTGCCAGCAGCCCCCCTTCCGGGATAGATGGATACGAGCAGTACTTC. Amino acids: CASSPPSGIDGYEQYF.